The T cell receptor beta chain described here comes from a study of blood T cell repertoires in COVID-19. Overall study context: COVID-19 samples, acute and convalescent, were from the United States, Italy and Spain. PBMCs, B-cell-depleted T cells, or T cells were the source of the cDNA or gDNA that made up the material.

Germline CDR1 and CDR2: LNHDA and SQIVND (reference sequence). V was pared by 6 bases and J by 6 bases, with 18 bases of the junction left unmatched. CDR3 size: 17 residues. Per the authors' pipeline: The authors estimated nucleated cell counts from reference gene primer amplification. Assay: immunoSEQ multiplex PCR; the TCRdb copy retains only in-frame clones and omits some. The DNA gave D and trimming, while V, J and clone size come from that table. In the table there are 150,000 to 200,000 clones, 88% of which are singletons. The sequenced sample was peripheral blood. V usage is TRBV19 and J usage is TRBJ1-2, with TRBD1 matching 8 bases. The sequence was collected from a human donor in a cohort sampled during active COVID-19. The CDR3 DNA sequence: TGTGCCAGTAGCGCTCGGGCCGGAGCACAGGGGGGTGATGGCTACACCTTC. Translation gives CASSARAGAQGGDGYTF.